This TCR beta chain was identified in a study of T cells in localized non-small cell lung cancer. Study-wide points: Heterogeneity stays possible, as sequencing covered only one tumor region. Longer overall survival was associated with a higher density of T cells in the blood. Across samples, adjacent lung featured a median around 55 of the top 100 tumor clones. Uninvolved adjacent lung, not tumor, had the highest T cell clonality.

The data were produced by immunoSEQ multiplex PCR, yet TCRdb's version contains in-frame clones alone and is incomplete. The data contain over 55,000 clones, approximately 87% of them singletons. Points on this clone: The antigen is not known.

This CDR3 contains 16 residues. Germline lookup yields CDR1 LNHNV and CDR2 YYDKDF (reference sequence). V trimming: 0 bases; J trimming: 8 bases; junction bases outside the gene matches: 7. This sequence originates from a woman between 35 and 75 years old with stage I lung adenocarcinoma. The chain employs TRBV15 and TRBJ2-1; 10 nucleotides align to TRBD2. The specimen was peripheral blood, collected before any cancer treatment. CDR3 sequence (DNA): TGTGCCACCAGCAGAGATCGGAGCGGGAGGGCCGATGAGCAGTTCTTC. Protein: CATSRDRSGRADEQFF.